Below, 29 T cell receptor beta chains from the same sample are listed, as sequenced in a study of cytomegalovirus exposure and HLA in healthy donors (dated 2017 in TCRdb). Library creation used the immunoSEQ multiplex PCR assay. Held by TCRdb, this immuneACCESS table contains in-frame sequences only and omits some clones. Under half of the omission traces to an unresolved V gene where checked; the cause of the rest is unknown. The sample table lists about 120,000 clones, over 75% of them with a count of one. About 6% of the sample rests with the top ten. Sample: PBMCs. The receptor set was obtained from a woman between 18 and 29 years old in good health and CMV-seropositive.

V usage is TRBV19 and J usage is TRBJ1-3; a possible D gene is TRBD1 (5 bases). Germline lookup yields CDR1 LNHDA and CDR2 SQIVND (reference sequence). CDR3 size: 16 residues. Between the trimmed V and J ends, which lost 9 bases and 0 bases, there was a span of 18 bases. The CDR3 here is CASHGGWGSSGNTIYF. The CDR3 DNA is TGTGCCAGCCACGGGGGATGGGGGAGCTCTGGAAACACCATATATTTT.

This sequence joins TRBV15 and TRBJ1-1; 7 nucleotides align to TRBD1. V shed 0 bases and J 9 bases; nucleotides not matched to a gene: 4. Per the germline V gene, CDR1 is LNHNV and CDR2 is YYDKDF (reference sequence). The length of the CDR3 is 13 residues. CDR3 sequence reads: CATSRDNRGKAFF. The CDR3 DNA is TGTGCCACCAGCAGAGATAACAGGGGTAAAGCTTTCTTT.

The chain employs TRBV5-1 and TRBJ2-3, with D perhaps TRBD2 (6 bases). Germline CDR1 and CDR2: SGHRS and YFSETQ. V was shortened by 4 bases and J by 0 bases, with 15 bases between the two germline ends. The CDR3 spans 16 residues. The CDR3 loop is CASSTYGGSSTDTQYF. Written as DNA, the CDR3 is TGCGCCAGCAGCACATACGGGGGATCTAGCACAGATACGCAGTATTTT.

CDR3 sequence (DNA): TGTGCCAGCAGTTCGAACCGGGACACCTCCTACGAGCAGTACTTC. This sequence encodes CASSSNRDTSYEQYF. J is TRBJ2-7 and V is TRBV6-5; D possibly corresponds to TRBD1 (6 bases). With 4 bases removed from V and 0 bases from J, the gap between germline ends came to 13 bases. This CDR3 region has 15 residues. In germline, CDR1 is MNHEY, CDR2 SVGAGI.

The V and J genes are TRBV4-1 and TRBJ1-2; 9 nucleotides match TRBD1. The germline CDR1 and CDR2 sequences are MGHRA and YSYEKL. The CDR3 covers 15 residues. With 3 bases clipped from V and 8 bases from J, the junction kept 10 bases outside the gene matches. As DNA, the CDR3 is TGCGCCAGCAGCCAGGCCGGGACAGGGTTCCGGGGCTACACCTTC. Translation: CASSQAGTGFRGYTF.

The chain links TRBV25-1 to TRBJ2-6, with unresolved D. The ends were cut back, 0 bases at V and 2 bases at J, with 8 bases in the middle. Germline-derived CDR1 and CDR2 are MGHDK and SYGVNS. CDR3 length: 16 amino acids. CDR3 DNA: TGTGCCAGCAGTGAATATTCCGAGGCTGGGGCCAACGTCCTGACTTTC. Amino acids: CASSEYSEAGANVLTF.

CDR3: CASIGTDNEQFF. CDR3 coding DNA: TGTGCCAGCATCGGGACAGACAATGAGCAGTTCTTC. This rearrangement joins TRBV11-3 to TRBJ2-1; 7 bases align to TRBD1. Per the germline V gene, CDR1 is SGHNT and CDR2 is YENEEA. J was trimmed by 5 bases and V by 7 bases; bases with no gene match: 2. The CDR3 runs to 12 residues. The full variable domain, with the rest looked up from reference TRBV11-3 and TRBJ2-1, is EAGVVQSPRYKIIEKKQPVAFWCNPISGHNTLYWYLQNLGQGPELLIRYENEEAVDDSQLPKDRFSAERLKGVDSTLKIQPAELGDSAVYLCASIGTDNEQFFGPGTRLTVL.

The gene calls are TRBV28 and TRBJ2-7; maybe TRBD1 (6 bases). CDR3 size: 14 residues. Per the germline V gene, CDR1 is MDHEN and CDR2 is SYDVKM. Between the trimmed V and J ends, which lost 2 bases and 2 bases, there was a span of 10 bases. The chain's CDR3 is CASSLGTTPYEQYF. The CDR3 DNA is TGTGCCAGCAGTTTAGGGACAACCCCCTACGAGCAGTACTTC. Full variable domain (outside the CDR3, taken from reference TRBV28 and TRBJ2-7): DVKVTQSSRYLVKRTGEKVFLECVQDMDHENMFWYRQDPGLGLRLIYFSYDVKMKEKGDIPEGYSVSREKKERFSLILESASTNQTSMYLCASSLGTTPYEQYFGPGTRLTVT.

The table lists this clone with a count of one. The chain links TRBV18 to TRBJ2-5, with no clear D. CDR1 and CDR2 from the germline V gene are KGHSH and LQKENI. CDR3 length: 12 amino acids. Trimming removed 3 bases from V and 4 bases from J, with 6 bases in between. DNA of the CDR3: TGTGCCAGCTCACCCCCTCTAGAGACCCAGTACTTC. Its translation is CASSPPLETQYF.

Only one count was recorded for this clone. The chain uses TRBV6-1 and TRBJ1-1, with TRBD1 identical over 7 bases. Unmatched junction bases numbered 8, after V lost 9 bases and J lost 4 bases. The V gene's germline CDR1 is MNHNS and CDR2 SASEGT. This CDR3 spans 13 amino acids. Here the CDR3 reads CASHRGEGTEAFF. The CDR3 DNA reads as TGTGCCAGTCACAGGGGAGAGGGCACTGAAGCTTTCTTT.

The chain has TRBV11-3 and TRBJ2-7, with 10 bases identical to TRBD1. This CDR3 region has 13 residues. V was pared by 4 bases and J by 4 bases, with 1 base of the junction left unmatched. From germline, CDR1 is SGHNT and CDR2 YENEEA. The CDR3 region has the DNA TGTGCCAGCAGCTCGGGACAGGGGTACGAGCAGTACTTC. Residues: CASSSGQGYEQYF.

The chain uses TRBV30 and TRBJ1-4, with D possibly TRBD1 on 5 matching bases. V dropped 1 base and J dropped 0 bases, with 9 bases sitting between them. This CDR3 has 15 residues. Per germline, CDR1 GTSNPN and CDR2 SVGIG (reference sequence). CDR3 nucleotide sequence: TGTGCCTGGAGTGGGATGACAGCAACTAATGAAAAACTGTTTTTT. It is translated as CAWSGMTATNEKLFF.

The rearrangement links TRBV30 to TRBJ1-1; D is unclear. V was cut by 2 bases and J by 4 bases, with 14 bases left in between. The CDR3 sequence is 14 residues long. CDR1 and CDR2 (germline): GTSNPN, SVGIG (reference sequence). CDR3: CAWSLLAGGTEAFF. CDR3 DNA sequence: TGTGCCTGGAGTCTTTTAGCGGGTGGCACTGAAGCTTTCTTT.

Note on this clone: Other DNA sequences within the sample encode an identical CDR3. The chain couples TRBV4-3 to TRBJ1-5, with D possibly being TRBD1 (6 bases). The germline V and J ends were trimmed by 0 bases and 2 bases, with 11 bases remaining between them. This CDR3 has 16 amino acids. Germline loops: CDR1 LGHNA, CDR2 YSLEER. CDR3 sequence: CASSQDIRGGNQPQHF. The CDR3 DNA reads as TGCGCCAGCAGCCAAGATATCAGGGGAGGCAATCAGCCCCAGCATTTT.

The chain employs TRBV19 and TRBJ1-1; 8 bases are shared with TRBD1. The CDR3 length is 15 residues. Germline V gene lookup returns CDR1 LNHDA and CDR2 SQIVND (reference sequence). After removal of 3 bases from V and 5 bases from J, the junction contained 8 bases not matched to a gene. This CDR3 reads CASSMTGVLRTEAFF. As DNA, the CDR3 is TGTGCCAGTAGTATGACAGGGGTCTTAAGGACTGAAGCTTTCTTT. Variable domain in full (rest from reference TRBV19 and TRBJ1-1): DGGITQSPKYLFRKEGQNVTLSCEQNLNHDAMYWYRQDPGQGLRLIYYSQIVNDFQKGDIAEGYSVSREKKESFPLTVTSAQKNPTAFYLCASSMTGVLRTEAFFGQGTRLTVV.

J is TRBJ2-7 and V is TRBV11-2, with 8 bases fitting TRBD1. Germline assignment: CDR1 SGHAT and CDR2 FQNNGV. This CDR3 has 15 residues. The J segment lost 3 bases and the V segment lost 5 bases, leaving 9 bases of the junction unmatched. Here the CDR3 reads CASSRQQGENYEQYF. For the CDR3, the DNA is TGTGCCAGCAGCCGGCAACAGGGGGAGAACTACGAGCAGTACTTC.

The rearrangement uses TRBV5-5 and TRBJ1-4; D may be TRBD1 (5 bases). The CDR3 loop spans 14 amino acids. Germline V gene lookup returns CDR1 SGHKS and CDR2 YYEKEE (reference sequence). V was trimmed by 5 bases and J by 8 bases, leaving 16 bases between them. CDR3 sequence reads: CASRPTDNGEKLFF. The CDR3, as DNA: TGTGCCAGCAGGCCGACAGACAATGGCGAAAAACTGTTTTTT.

The rearrangement links TRBV5-1 to TRBJ1-4; D gene uncertain. V was pared by 6 bases and J by 0 bases, with 12 bases between. The germline V gene has CDR1 SGHRS and CDR2 YFSETQ. This CDR3 contains 15 residues. The CDR3 nucleotides read TGCGCCAGCACAGATGGAGTCCCAACTAATGAAAAACTGTTTTTT. The encoded protein is CASTDGVPTNEKLFF.

V usage is TRBV9 and J usage is TRBJ2-5; 8 nucleotides line up with TRBD1. Per germline, CDR1 SGDLS and CDR2 YYNGEE. This CDR3 has 14 amino acids. The J segment lost 2 bases and the V segment lost 4 bases, leaving 4 bases of the junction unmatched. The CDR3 is CASSPHRGQETQYF. The CDR3 DNA reads TGTGCCAGCAGCCCCCACAGGGGGCAAGAGACCCAGTACTTC.

V and J are TRBV2 and TRBJ1-1; D uncertain. V was shortened by 4 bases and J by 0 bases, with 6 bases between the two germline ends. The germline V gene has CDR1 SNHLY and CDR2 FYNNEI. The CDR3 is made up of 13 amino acids. The CDR3 reads CASSGAVNTEAFF. The CDR3 DNA is TGTGCCAGCAGTGGCGCGGTGAACACTGAAGCTTTCTTT. The whole variable domain, filled in from reference TRBV2 and TRBJ1-1, reads EPEVTQTPSHQVTQMGQEVILRCVPISNHLYFYWYRQILGQKVEFLVSFYNNEISEKSEIFDDQFSVERPDGSNFTLKIRSTKLEDSAMYFCASSGAVNTEAFFGQGTRLTVV.

This chain joins TRBV11-1 and TRBJ1-4; no definite D call. Germline-derived CDR1 and CDR2 are SGHAT and FQDESV (reference sequence). The CDR3 is 12 residues long. V gave up 5 bases and J gave up 6 bases, with 7 bases separating them. This CDR3 is CASSPEDEKLFF. The CDR3 nucleotides read TGTGCCAGCAGCCCAGAGGATGAAAAACTGTTTTTT.

The sample holds a few counts of this clone. The chain uses TRBV25-1 and TRBJ1-1; a possible D gene is TRBD1 (5 bases). The V gene lost 3 bases and the J gene lost 3 bases, with 11 bases spanning the gap. There are 14 residues in the CDR3. Germline CDR1 is MGHDK and CDR2 is SYGVNS. The CDR3 nucleotides are TGTGCCAGCAGTGAGACGGGGGGGTACACTGAAGCTTTCTTT. It yields the protein CASSETGGYTEAFF.

The rearrangement joins TRBV30 to TRBJ1-2; TRBD1 agrees at 8 bases. In germline, CDR1 is GTSNPN, CDR2 SVGIG (reference sequence). CDR3 length equals 14 residues. V dropped 0 bases and J dropped 5; count of bases not matched to a gene: 5. The CDR3 protein is CAWSVNRGGYGYTF. The CDR3 coding sequence is TGTGCCTGGAGTGTTAACAGGGGGGGGTATGGCTACACCTTC.

This clone appeared a single time. The genes are TRBV7-3 and TRBJ2-7, with 9 bases lining up with TRBD2. Germline CDR1 reads SGHTA; CDR2 reads FQGTGA. With 4 bases clipped from V and 6 bases from J, the junction kept 7 bases outside the gene matches. The CDR3 is made up of 14 amino acids. CDR3 in DNA: TGTGCCAGCAGCTCGGGACTAGCCAATACCGAGCAGTACTTC. Translating it yields CASSSGLANTEQYF. The full variable domain, its missing parts supplied by reference TRBV7-3 and TRBJ2-7, is GAGVSQTPSNKVTEKGKYVELRCDPISGHTALYWYRQSLGQGPEFLIYFQGTGAADDSGLPNDRFFAVRPEGSVSTLKIQRTERGDSAVYLCASSSGLANTEQYFGPGTRLTVT.

The chain has TRBV14 and TRBJ2-1; the D gene is possibly TRBD1 (5 bases). Trimming stripped 6 bases from V and 14 bases from J, with 17 bases between. CDR3 length: 12 residues. The germline V gene encodes CDR1 SGHDN and CDR2 FVKESK. In DNA, the CDR3 is TGTGCCAGCAGTCCCCAGGGCCGTCGTAAGTTCTTC. It is translated as CASSPQGRRKFF. Supplemented by reference TRBV14 and TRBJ2-1, the full variable domain reads EAGVTQFPSHSVIEKGQTVTLRCDPISGHDNLYWYRRVMGKEIKFLLHFVKESKQDESGMPNNRFLAERTGGTYSTLKVQPAELEDSGVYFCASSPQGRRKFFGPGTRLTVL.

The J gene is TRBJ2-2, the V gene TRBV4-2; D is perhaps TRBD1 (6 bases). Per the germline V gene, CDR1 is LGHNA and CDR2 is YNFKEQ. Trimming removed 0 bases at V and 3 bases at J, with 11 bases between. CDR3 length: 16 amino acids. The CDR3 spells CASSQDGGSDTGELFF. The CDR3 DNA reads as TGTGCCAGCAGCCAAGATGGGGGCTCGGACACCGGGGAGCTGTTTTTT.

This sequence joins TRBV4-3 and TRBJ1-5, with TRBD1 matching 8 bases. Germline CDR1 is LGHNA and CDR2 is YSLEER. V shed 4 bases and J 4 bases; nucleotides not matched to a gene: 3. This CDR3 has 14 residues. CDR3 in amino acids: CASSLDRGNQPQHF. As DNA, the CDR3 is TGCGCCAGCAGCCTCGACAGGGGAAATCAGCCCCAGCATTTT.

The V call is TRBV30, the J call TRBJ1-4; D not resolved. The germline V gene encodes CDR1 GTSNPN and CDR2 SVGIG (reference sequence). This CDR3 contains 13 residues. The V end lost 1 base, the J end lost 10 bases, and 13 bases lay between the germline ends. Written as DNA, the CDR3 is TGTGCCTGGAGTGCCAAGAGAGGAGGAAAACTGTTTTTT. Protein: CAWSAKRGGKLFF.

The chain links TRBV18 to TRBJ1-1; D gene ambiguous. CDR3 length equals 16 residues. Germline values: CDR1 KGHSH, CDR2 LQKENI. Trimming took off 4 bases at V and 0 bases at J, with 15 bases between the two ends. The CDR3 sequence: CASSLDSRNMNTEAFF. The CDR3, as DNA: TGTGCCAGCTCACTGGACTCCCGAAACATGAACACTGAAGCTTTCTTT.